This record covers a single T cell receptor beta chain. Original data processing: Reference gene primer amplification gave nucleated cell count estimates. TCRdb's copy holds only in-frame clones and misses some; the assay was immunoSEQ multiplex PCR. V, J and clone size reflect that table, while D and trimming were determined from the DNA. This sample yields a few hundred thousand clones, of which around four fifths are seen a single time; roughly 4.6% belongs to the top ten. Germline-derived CDR1 and CDR2 are MNHEY and SVGAGI. The CDR3 is made up of 16 amino acids. The V and J ends lost 0 bases and 6 bases, in that order; junction bases with no gene match: 6. These data belong to a study of blood T cell repertoires in COVID-19. For the study at large: COVID-19 samples from acute and convalescent phases originated in the United States, Italy and Spain. Nucleic acid was either cDNA or gDNA, and it came from T cells, B-cell-depleted T cells, or PBMCs.

The receptor was isolated from a man in his sixties who had recovered from COVID-19. V and J are TRBV6-5 and TRBJ2-3; the match to TRBD2 covers 10 bases. The material sequenced was peripheral blood. CDR3: CASSYSLSGGSDTQYF. As DNA, the CDR3 is TGTGCCAGCAGTTACTCGCTTAGCGGGGGGAGCGATACGCAGTATTTT.